The rows below give T cell receptor beta chains drawn from one sample of a study of shared clonotypes between healthy human individuals. Method: immunoSEQ multiplex PCR; TCRdb's copy keeps in-frame clones and lacks some. The data hold about 750,000 clones, with 80% to 95% observed a single time. Sequenced input: naive CD8+ T cells sorted from blood. Receptor source: a man younger than 40 in good health. Each CDR3 is given with its conserved first and last residue. D genes are given only for firm matches. Clone sizes are given selectively: once, few, many, or a class where the clone is expanded.

TRBV19	TRBJ2-1	.	.	CASKPRDPHEQFF	TGTGCCAGTAAGCCCCGGGACCCCCATGAGCAGTTCTTC
TRBV10-3	TRBJ2-7	.	TRBD2	CAISGASGKFLREPYEQYF	TGTGCCATCAGTGGGGCGAGCGGAAAGTTTTTGCGGGAGCCGTACGAGCAGTACTTC
TRBV28	TRBJ2-7	.	.	CASSFRSYEQYF	TGTGCCAGCAGTTTCAGGAGTTACGAGCAGTACTTC
TRBV7-9	TRBJ2-4	once	TRBD1	CASSPGTGGAKNIQYF	TGTGCCAGCAGCCCCGGGACAGGGGGCGCCAAAAACATTCAGTACTTC
TRBV4-3	TRBJ1-1	.	.	CAPAAGRAPDAEAFF	TGCGCCCCAGCAGCCGGTAGAGCTCCGGACGCTGAAGCTTTCTTT
TRBV5-1	TRBJ2-3	.	.	CASSFPRGSTDTQYF	TGCGCCAGCAGCTTTCCGCGGGGTAGCACAGATACGCAGTATTTT
TRBV5-5	TRBJ2-5	.	TRBD1	CASSLSLGTAPQETQYF	TGTGCCAGCAGCTTGAGTTTAGGGACAGCGCCCCAAGAGACCCAGTACTTC
TRBV5-8	TRBJ1-1	.	.	CASTREGLNTEAFF	TGTGCCAGCACCAGAGAGGGCCTGAACACTGAAGCTTTCTTT
TRBV7-8	TRBJ2-7	.	TRBD1	CASSLGQTGTGDEQYF	TGTGCCAGCAGCTTAGGGCAAACCGGGACAGGGGACGAGCAGTACTTC
TRBV11-2	TRBJ2-2	.	.	CASSLLVVGTGELFF	TGTGCCAGCAGCTTACTAGTAGTGGGCACCGGGGAGCTGTTTTTT
TRBV7-9	TRBJ2-1	.	.	CAGLVQGVVNEQFF	TGTGCCGGACTAGTCCAGGGGGTTGTGAATGAGCAGTTCTTC
TRBV13	TRBJ2-7	.	.	CASSLYSSARYEQYF	TGTGCCAGCAGCTTATACTCTAGCGCTAGGTACGAGCAGTACTTC
TRBV27	TRBJ2-1	.	.	CASSFGSDPSYNEQFF	TGTGCCAGCAGTTTCGGAAGCGACCCGTCCTACAATGAGCAGTTCTTC
TRBV10-3	TRBJ2-7	.	.	CAISDPPYEQYF	TGTGCCATCAGTGACCCACCGTACGAGCAGTACTTC
TRBV7-9	TRBJ2-3	.	TRBD1	CASSLAVQGAGDTQYF	TGTGCCAGCAGCTTAGCCGTCCAGGGGGCTGGAGATACGCAGTATTTT
TRBV4-1	TRBJ2-2	.	.	CASSLGRYTGELFF	TGCGCCAGCAGCTTGGGACGGTACACCGGGGAGCTGTTTTTT
TRBV11-3	TRBJ2-2	.	.	CASSGGTVNTGELFF	TGTGCCAGCAGCGGGGGGACAGTGAACACCGGGGAGCTGTTTTTT
TRBV10-3	TRBJ1-5	.	TRBD1	CAISESTGNANQPQHF	TGTGCCATCAGTGAGTCGACAGGGAATGCCAATCAGCCCCAGCATTTT
TRBV6-1	TRBJ2-7	.	TRBD2	CASGGSSYEQYF	TGTGCCAGCGGCGGGAGCTCCTACGAGCAGTACTTC
TRBV4-3	TRBJ2-2	.	.	CASSPSRGTFGELFF	TGCGCCAGCAGCCCCTCTCGCGGGACCTTCGGGGAGCTGTTTTTT
TRBV19	TRBJ2-3	.	.	CASSTLLGPGTDTQYF	TGTGCCAGTAGTACACTCCTGGGACCAGGGACAGATACGCAGTATTTT
TRBV9	TRBJ2-7	.	.	CASSVDGGGNYEQYF	TGTGCCAGCAGCGTAGACGGGGGTGGAAATTACGAGCAGTACTTC
TRBV5-6	TRBJ2-1	.	TRBD2	CASSLLAGYEQFF	TGTGCCAGCAGCTTACTAGCGGGATATGAGCAGTTCTTC
TRBV11-2	TRBJ2-7	.	.	CASSLEITDSYEQYF	TGTGCCAGCAGCTTAGAAATAACAGACTCCTACGAGCAGTACTTC
TRBV15	TRBJ2-5	.	.	CATSRDAGAQETQYF	TGTGCCACCAGCAGAGATGCGGGCGCTCAAGAGACCCAGTACTTC
TRBV9	TRBJ2-5	.	.	CASSVRGGETQYF	TGTGCCAGCAGCGTAAGAGGCGGAGAGACCCAGTACTTC
TRBV2	TRBJ2-3	.	.	CASSHSSSDTQYF	TGTGCCAGCAGTCACAGTTCCTCAGATACGCAGTATTTT
TRBV6-1	TRBJ2-5	.	.	CASSEGVARETQYF	TGTGCCAGCAGTGAAGGGGTAGCGAGGGAGACCCAGTACTTC
TRBV7-6	TRBJ2-7	.	TRBD2	CASSQMTSGIYEQYF	TGTGCCAGCAGCCAAATGACTAGCGGGATCTACGAGCAGTACTTC
TRBV4-1	TRBJ2-1	.	.	CASSQVLSVNEQFF	TGCGCCAGCAGCCAAGTACTTTCCGTCAATGAGCAGTTCTTC
TRBV7-8	TRBJ2-4	.	.	CASSLYPGVQGKNIQYF	TGTGCCAGCAGCTTGTACCCTGGGGTTCAGGGCAAAAACATTCAGTACTTC
TRBV5-1	TRBJ2-7	.	.	CASSFGGIQDEQYF	TGCGCCAGCAGCTTCGGCGGGATCCAGGACGAGCAGTACTTC
TRBV7-3	TRBJ2-1	.	.	CASSLYVGGSSYNEQFF	TGTGCCAGCAGCTTATACGTGGGAGGTTCCTCCTACAATGAGCAGTTCTTC
TRBV10-2	TRBJ2-7	.	.	CASSGQATYEQYF	TGCGCCAGCAGTGGACAGGCCACCTACGAGCAGTACTTC
TRBV27	TRBJ1-4	.	.	CASSSRTTNEKLFF	TGTGCCAGCAGTTCGCGGACAACTAATGAAAAACTGTTTTTT
TRBV7-9	TRBJ2-5	once	.	CASSFMTAETQYF	TGTGCCAGCAGCTTCATGACCGCGGAGACCCAGTACTTC
TRBV7-3	TRBJ1-1	.	TRBD1	CASRGQGKTEAFF	TGTGCCAGCAGGGGACAGGGGAAAACTGAAGCTTTCTTT
TRBV5-1	TRBJ2-1	.	.	CASSFQGTYNEQFF	TGCGCCAGCAGCTTTCAGGGGACCTACAATGAGCAGTTCTTC
TRBV7-7	TRBJ1-1	.	.	CASSLSVNTEAFF	TGTGCTAGCAGCTTGAGTGTGAACACTGAAGCTTTCTTT
TRBV29-1	TRBJ1-1	.	.	CSVEAGDRRAFF	TGCAGCGTTGAAGCTGGCGACAGGCGAGCTTTCTTT
TRBV6-1	TRBJ2-1	.	TRBD2	CASSEGLAVTYNEQFF	TGTGCCAGCAGTGAAGGACTAGCGGTTACCTACAATGAGCAGTTCTTC
TRBV7-9	TRBJ2-7	.	.	CASSPPSGGPSYEQYF	TGTGCCAGCAGCCCCCCCTCCGGGGGGCCGTCCTACGAGCAGTACTTC
TRBV5-8	TRBJ1-1	.	TRBD1	CASGWGQGATEAFF	TGTGCCAGCGGGTGGGGGCAGGGGGCGACTGAAGCTTTCTTT
TRBV15	TRBJ2-5	.	.	CATSRVGKRAQETQYF	TGTGCCACCAGCAGAGTTGGAAAAAGGGCCCAAGAGACCCAGTACTTC
TRBV7-9	TRBJ2-7	.	.	CASSLAGEGDEQYF	TGTGCCAGCAGCTTAGCGGGAGAAGGCGACGAGCAGTACTTC
TRBV4-1	TRBJ2-7	.	.	CASSQADLTDEQYF	TGCGCCAGCAGCCAGGCGGACTTAACGGATGAGCAGTACTTC
TRBV16	TRBJ1-5	few	.	CASSQWGTPPQHF	TGTGCCAGCAGCCAATGGGGTACCCCGCCCCAGCATTTT
TRBV19	TRBJ2-5	.	TRBD1	CASSIGANRGETQYF	TGTGCCAGTAGTATCGGTGCGAACAGGGGGGAGACCCAGTACTTC
TRBV4-1	TRBJ1-5	.	.	CASSQAGLAQPQHF	TGCGCCAGCAGCCAGGCGGGTCTGGCTCAGCCCCAGCATTTT
TRBV2	TRBJ2-1	once	.	CASREGPTYNEQFF	TGTGCCAGCAGGGAAGGACCTACCTACAATGAGCAGTTCTTC
TRBV15	TRBJ1-3	.	.	CATSRPRDSGNTIYF	TGTGCCACCAGCAGGCCCAGGGACTCTGGAAACACCATATATTTT
TRBV4-1	TRBJ2-1	.	.	CASSPSSGQYNEQFF	TGCGCCAGCAGCCCCTCCAGCGGACAGTACAATGAGCAGTTCTTC
TRBV4-1	TRBJ2-2	.	.	CASSQTEEWSGELFF	TGCGCCAGCAGCCAAACGGAGGAGTGGTCCGGGGAGCTGTTTTTT
TRBV29-1	TRBJ2-7	few	TRBD1	CSVEDGQGGPEQYF	TGCAGCGTTGAAGATGGACAGGGCGGTCCCGAGCAGTACTTC
TRBV27	TRBJ2-5	.	.	CASSGDYQETQYF	TGTGCCAGCAGTGGAGACTACCAAGAGACCCAGTACTTC
TRBV5-1	TRBJ2-7	.	TRBD1	CASSPQTGGAGYEQYF	TGCGCCAGCAGCCCGCAGACAGGGGGCGCAGGATACGAGCAGTACTTC
TRBV5-6	TRBJ2-3	.	TRBD2	CASSIEREGELGDTQYF	TGTGCCAGCAGCATAGAGCGGGAGGGAGAGTTAGGAGATACGCAGTATTTT
TRBV30	TRBJ2-7	.	.	CAWSPGDPGDEQYF	TGTGCCTGGAGCCCCGGGGACCCCGGGGACGAGCAGTACTTC